This T cell receptor (beta chain) was recovered during a study of CD8+ T cells in alopecia areata. Trimming left V 3 bases short and J 4 bases short, with 19 bases between. The germline V gene has CDR1 SQVTM and CDR2 ANQGSEA. This CDR3 comprises 15 residues. Punch biopsies of lesional scalp, plus peripheral blood, were taken from alopecia areata patients. Isolated RNA was reverse transcribed into cDNA used as the sequencing template. TCRdb's table, derived via immunoSEQ multiplex PCR, lists solely in-frame clones and lacks some. This sample yields over 150,000 clones, of which roughly 59% are seen a single time; over 1.5% belongs to the top ten.

The chain links TRBV29-1 to TRBJ2-7; unclear D gene. The starting material was CD4+ T cells sorted from blood, obtained at week 0. The receptor's source is a human donor with alopecia areata. The CDR3 nucleotides are TGCAGCGTTGAGTACCCCCCGGGCGCCGGGTACGAGCAGTACTTC. It yields the protein CSVEYPPGAGYEQYF.